This T cell receptor (beta chain) appears in the sequencing data of a study of cytomegalovirus exposure and HLA in healthy donors. Study at large: In an earlier analysis, 95 million to 140 million unique TCR beta sequences were found from some 200 million T cells. From donors who were HLA-typed, an early data release held approximately 84 million unique TCRs.

This CDR3 comprises 14 residues. V lost 2 bases, J lost 6 bases, and 14 bases lay in between. Per germline, CDR1 MNHEY and CDR2 SVGAGI. PCR was performed using 60 Vbeta and 13 Jbeta primers. Method: immunoSEQ multiplex PCR; TCRdb's copy keeps in-frame clones and lacks some. This sample's table reports some 110,000 clones. The clonotype originates from a man aged 35 to 55 in good health and CMV-seronegative. What was sequenced was PBMCs. This sequence joins TRBV6-5 and TRBJ2-7, with a possible D match to TRBD1 (6 bases). The CDR3 here is CASSYTLQGSEQYF. The CDR3 region has the DNA TGTGCCAGCAGTTACACCCTACAGGGTTCCGAGCAGTACTTC.